This note documents a single TCR beta chain sequence. This specimen belongs to a study of blood T cell repertoires in COVID-19. Turning to the study itself: PBMCs, B-cell-depleted T cells, or T cells provided the cDNA or gDNA that made up the material.

Data came from immunoSEQ multiplex PCR; TCRdb stores just in-frame clones and leaves some out. The table lists approximately 160,000 clones, about 88% of them singletons. Sequenced sample: peripheral blood. This TCR was sampled from a man aged 55 to 70 with COVID-19, enrolled during active disease.

CDR3 loop: CASSPTGYGYTF. In nucleotides, the CDR3 is TGTGCCAGCAGCCCTACGGGTTATGGCTACACCTTC. V gene TRBV7-9 combines with J gene TRBJ1-2, with no clear D. V lost 5 bases and J 5 bases, leaving 9 bases between the germline ends. In germline, CDR1 is SEHNR, CDR2 FQNEAQ (reference sequence). The CDR3 consists of 12 residues.